This TCR beta chain was sequenced during a study of blood T cell repertoires in COVID-19. The wider study: There were acute and convalescent COVID-19 samples, and they came from the United States, Italy and Spain. T cells, B-cell-depleted T cells, or PBMCs supplied cDNA or gDNA.

Per the authors' pipeline: Reference gene primer amplification gave nucleated cell count estimates. Repertoires were generated with immunoSEQ multiplex PCR, while TCRdb's copy carries only in-frame clones and drops some. From that table come the V and J calls and clone size; the DNA was used to work out D and trimming. This table holds about 300,000 clones, about 91% found once. Enrolment of Seattle patients took place during active infection, and they were followed longitudinally. The CDR3 loop spans 15 amino acids. Germline V gene data show CDR1 as SGHTA and CDR2 as FQGNSA. With 1 base removed from V and 6 bases from J, the gap between germline ends came to 13 bases.

This receptor was taken from a young woman with COVID-19, enrolled during active disease. This sequence joins TRBV7-2 and TRBJ2-1, with a tentative D call TRBD1 (6 bases). Sequenced sample: peripheral blood. The DNA for the CDR3 is TGTGCCAGCAGCTTAGTAGGGGGTCGGGTCAATGAGCAGTTCTTC. Translation: CASSLVGGRVNEQFF.